These 6 T cell receptor beta chains were all obtained from the same sample, sequenced in a study of shared clonotypes between healthy human individuals. Here immunoSEQ multiplex PCR was the method, and the copy in TCRdb shows in-frame clones only, minus some. The table has about 2.1 million clones, 80% to 95% seen once. In the naive CD8 group, cells lacked CD45RO and were positively selected for CCR7, so terminally differentiated effector memory CD45RA+ cells were left out. Sequencing was carried out using naive CD8+ T cells from PBMCs. The source of these receptors is a man aged 18 to 35 in good health. Some clones in this sample may be carry-over from other donors' samples.

The chain is built from TRBV7-6 and TRBJ2-7; perhaps TRBD2 as D (6 bases). Germline CDR1 reads SGHVS; CDR2 reads FNYEAQ. V was shortened by 3 bases and J by 2 bases, with 14 bases between the two germline ends. The CDR3 has 15 residues. CDR3 in amino acids: CASSFSGTAPYEQYF. CDR3 DNA: TGTGCCAGCAGCTTCTCCGGGACTGCACCCTACGAGCAGTACTTC.

In its sample, this clone was seen once. This chain uses TRBV27 with TRBJ2-7; D call uncertain. This CDR3 spans 14 amino acids. Germline V gene data show CDR1 as MNHEY and CDR2 as SMNVEV (reference sequence). Trimming stripped 1 base from V and 3 bases from J, with 10 bases between. CDR3: CASSLYPLSYEQYF. Here the CDR3 DNA reads TGTGCCAGCAGTTTATACCCACTGAGCTACGAGCAGTACTTC.

Details on this clone: The identical CDR3 is also encoded by other nucleotide sequences in the sample. The chain combines TRBV7-9 with TRBJ2-6; D is uncertain. Germline assignment: CDR1 SEHNR and CDR2 FQNEAQ (reference sequence). Trimming took off 1 base at V and 1 base at J, with 8 bases between the two ends. The length of the CDR3 is 16 residues. CDR3 protein: CASSLERVSGANVLTF. The CDR3 DNA reads TGTGCCAGCAGCTTAGAACGCGTATCTGGGGCCAACGTCCTGACTTTC.

V usage is TRBV7-2 and J usage is TRBJ2-7; 9 bases align to TRBD2. Trimming took 5 bases from V and 3 from J; bases not matched to a gene: 8. Germline V gene lookup returns CDR1 SGHTA and CDR2 FQGNSA. This CDR3 is built from 15 residues. Here the CDR3 reads CASSHSGSLLYEQYF. The CDR3 coding sequence is TGTGCCAGCAGCCATAGCGGGAGTCTGCTCTACGAGCAGTACTTC.

This rearrangement joins TRBV27 to TRBJ2-3; no clear D gene. The ends were cut back, 2 bases at V and 4 bases at J, with 10 bases in the middle. This CDR3 has 14 amino acids. CDR1 MNHEY and CDR2 SMNVEV come from the germline V gene (reference sequence). Here the CDR3 reads CASSLIPAADTQYF. DNA for the CDR3: TGTGCCAGCAGTTTAATCCCCGCGGCAGATACGCAGTATTTT.

This clone was counted a single time. The rearrangement links TRBV5-4 to TRBJ2-1, with TRBD2 matching over 9 bases. The J segment lost 4 bases and the V segment lost 4 bases, leaving 9 bases of the junction unmatched. CDR3 length equals 16 residues. In germline, CDR1 is SGHNT, CDR2 YYREEE (reference sequence). The CDR3 spells CASSDTTSGIYNEQFF. CDR3 nucleotides: TGTGCCAGCAGCGACACGACTAGCGGAATATACAATGAGCAGTTCTTC. The variable domain in full, with the rest retrieved from reference TRBV5-4 and TRBJ2-1, is ETGVTQSPTHLIKTRGQQVTLRCSSQSGHNTVSWYQQALGQGPQFIFQYYREEENGRGNFPPRFSGLQFPNYSSELNVNALELDDSALYLCASSDTTSGIYNEQFFGPGTRLTVL.